The 26 T cell receptor beta chains below were found in one sample sequenced in a study of T cells in Graves' hyperthyroidism and ophthalmopathy. TCR beta CDR3 sequences were amplified from RNA transcripts. The HTBI primer set drove a first-round RT-PCR of the TCR CDR3. TCRdb re-called the multiplex PCR reads through MiXCR, storing one row per CDR3 protein. The sample consists of 500,000 or so distinct CDR3 sequences, 17% of them appearing once. Sequenced material: blood. These receptors all stem from a woman aged 18-29 years with Graves' ophthalmopathy.

V usage is TRBV5-1 and J usage is TRBJ1-4; D unresolved. The CDR3 runs 15 residues. V was trimmed by 5 bases and J by 0 bases, leaving 11 bases between them. Per the germline V gene, CDR1 is SGHRS and CDR2 is YFSETQ. The CDR3 DNA sequence: TGCGCCAGCAGTCGTTCTTTTGCAACTAATGAAAAACTGTTTTTT. This codes for CASSRSFATNEKLFF.

The chain uses TRBV20-1 and TRBJ1-2; D perhaps matches TRBD1 (5 bases). The CDR3 spans 10 residues. Germline lookup yields CDR1 DFQATT and CDR2 SNEGSKA (reference sequence). V gave up 7 bases and J gave up 8 bases, with 11 bases separating them. The CDR3 loop reads CSGEGQGYTF. The DNA for the CDR3 is TGCAGTGGCGAGGGGCAAGGCTACACCTTC.

The chain links TRBV7-9 to TRBJ2-1; D not resolved. Germline V gene data show CDR1 as SEHNR and CDR2 as FQNEAQ (reference sequence). Trimming shortened V by 8 bases and J by 2 bases, and 19 bases separated the two germline ends. CDR3 length: 16 residues. The CDR3 region is CASAPSTPVTYNEQFF. DNA of the CDR3: TGTGCCAGCGCCCCTAGTACTCCCGTTACCTACAATGAGCAGTTCTTC. The full variable domain, with the rest looked up from reference TRBV7-9 and TRBJ2-1, is DTGVSQNPRHKITKRGQNVTFRCDPISEHNRLYWYRQTLGQGPEFLTYFQNEAQLEKSRLLSDRFSAERPKGSFSTLEIQRTEQGDSAMYLCASAPSTPVTYNEQFFGPGTRLTVL.

This clonotype has at least ten counts. J is TRBJ2-1 and V is TRBV12-3 or TRBV12-4; D call uncertain. This CDR3 region has 15 residues. Between the trimmed V and J ends, which lost 3 bases and 4 bases, there was a span of 13 bases. CDR3 protein: CASSFGQSVYNEQFF. The CDR3 DNA is TGTGCCAGCAGTTTTGGGCAGTCCGTGTACAATGAGCAGTTCTTC.

This clonotype was seen ten or more times. The genes are TRBV12-3 or TRBV12-4 and TRBJ2-1, with D possibly TRBD1 on 5 matching bases. The CDR3 spans 13 residues. V lost 8 bases and J lost 4, with 12 bases in between. The DNA of the CDR3 is TGTGCCAGCCAAGCCCGACAGTACAATGAGCAGTTCTTC. Residues: CASQARQYNEQFF.

The V call is TRBV7-3, the J call TRBJ2-1, with 8 bases matching TRBD2. Germline V gene sequence: CDR1 SGHTA, CDR2 FQGTGA. V was clipped by 5 bases and J by 5 bases; unmatched bases: 8. CDR3 length: 15 residues. CDR3: CASSADSGMDNEQFF. The CDR3 DNA sequence: TGTGCCAGCAGCGCGGATAGCGGGATGGACAATGAGCAGTTCTTC.

In its sample, this clonotype was seen many times. The rearrangement links TRBV6-1 to TRBJ1-1, with 11 bases lining up with TRBD1. V lost 7 bases and J lost 5; bases outside the gene matches: 6. The CDR3 contains 14 residues. Germline lookup yields CDR1 MNHNS and CDR2 SASEGT. CDR3 sequence reads: CASNLGQGGTEAFF. For the CDR3, the DNA is TGTGCCAGCAATCTGGGACAGGGGGGAACTGAAGCTTTCTTT.

This chain uses TRBV7-9 with TRBJ1-1; 9 nucleotides match TRBD1. The germline CDR1 and CDR2 sequences are SEHNR and FQNEAQ (reference sequence). V trimming: 0 bases; J trimming: 5 bases; junction bases outside the gene matches: 16. The CDR3 has 19 residues. This CDR3 is CASSLAELGQGFSRTEAFF. The CDR3 coding sequence is TGTGCCAGCAGCTTAGCGGAACTAGGACAGGGGTTTTCAAGAACTGAAGCTTTCTTT.

In this sample, this clonotype turned up a few times. V usage is TRBV5-4 and J usage is TRBJ1-1; TRBD1 matches 7 bases. V was clipped by 10 bases and J by 2 bases; unmatched bases: 8. This CDR3 contains 13 residues. Germline CDR1 and CDR2: SGHNT and YYREEE (reference sequence). This CDR3 is CAAGGTANTEAFF. As DNA, the CDR3 is TGTGCCGCCGGAGGGACAGCCAACACTGAAGCTTTCTTT. Full variable domain (remainder filled in from reference TRBV5-4 and TRBJ1-1): ETGVTQSPTHLIKTRGQQVTLRCSSQSGHNTVSWYQQALGQGPQFIFQYYREEENGRGNFPPRFSGLQFPNYSSELNVNALELDDSALYLCAAGGTANTEAFFGQGTRLTVV.

This clonotype was seen a handful of times. The genes are TRBV29-1 and TRBJ2-2; 7 bases agree with TRBD2. This CDR3 comprises 12 residues. The germline gives CDR1 SQVTM, CDR2 ANQGSEA. V was clipped by 5 bases and J by 6 bases; unmatched bases: 3. The CDR3 reads CSVRLASGELFF. CDR3 DNA sequence: TGCAGCGTTCGACTAGCCTCCGGGGAGCTGTTTTTT.

This clonotype was counted ten times or more. The chain carries TRBV30 and TRBJ1-1; D unclear. Between the trimmed V and J ends, which lost 2 bases and 5 bases, there was a span of 9 bases. The CDR3 sequence is 12 residues long. The V gene's germline CDR1 is GTSNPN and CDR2 SVGIG (reference sequence). This CDR3 reads CAWSPRVTEAFF. CDR3 sequence (DNA): TGTGCCTGGAGTCCGAGGGTTACTGAAGCTTTCTTT.

This sequence joins TRBV28 and TRBJ2-1, with unresolved D. The CDR3 spans 15 residues. The V end was cut by 3 bases, the J end by 0 bases, with 9 bases between. Germline loops: CDR1 MDHEN, CDR2 SYDVKM. CDR3 amino acids: CASSLIDNSYNEQFF. The CDR3 nucleotides read TGTGCCAGCAGTTTGATCGATAACTCCTACAATGAGCAGTTCTTC.

This clonotype was picked up many times. V and J are TRBV18 and TRBJ1-6; no definite D call. V was shortened by 6 bases and J by 10 bases, with 13 bases between the two germline ends. The CDR3 totals 13 residues. CDR1 and CDR2 from the germline V gene are KGHSH and LQKENI. The CDR3 loop reads CASSLQEQSPLHF. CDR3 nucleotides: TGTGCCAGCTCCCTTCAGGAGCAATCACCCCTCCACTTT.

This chain connects TRBV29-1 to TRBJ2-1; 12 nucleotides agree with TRBD2. This CDR3 is 14 amino acids long. Looked up from germline, CDR1 is SQVTM and CDR2 is ANQGSEA. V trimming: 1 base; J trimming: 8 bases; junction bases outside the gene matches: 3. The DNA of the CDR3 is TGCAGCGTTGAAGGTCGGACTAGCGGGGATGAGCAGTTCTTC. Protein product: CSVEGRTSGDEQFF.

The table lists this clonotype with many counts. The rearrangement joins TRBV30 to TRBJ2-7, with D unclear. The V end was cut by 5 bases, the J end by 1 base, with 9 bases between. The length of the CDR3 is 12 residues. The germline gives CDR1 GTSNPN, CDR2 SVGIG (reference sequence). CDR3 in DNA: TGTGCCTGGGCTCAGGAATCCTACGAGCAGTACTTC. Translation gives CAWAQESYEQYF. Full variable domain (remainder filled in from reference TRBV30 and TRBJ2-7): SQTIHQWPATLVQPVGSPLSLECTVEGTSNPNLYWYRQAAGRGLQLLFYSVGIGQISSEVPQNLSASRPQDRQFILSSKKLLLSDSGFYLCAWAQESYEQYFGPGTRLTVT.

This clonotype was observed a few times. This chain connects TRBV6-5 to TRBJ1-2; 9 bases line up with TRBD1. This CDR3 has 15 residues. V gave up 0 bases and J gave up 7 bases; unmatched junction bases: 6. Germline V gene data show CDR1 as MNHEY and CDR2 as SVGAGI. CDR3 DNA sequence: TGTGCCAGCAGTTACTCACGGGGACAGGGTTTTGGCTACACCTTC. Its translation: CASSYSRGQGFGYTF.

This clonotype was seen at least ten times. This chain links TRBV12-3 or TRBV12-4 with TRBJ2-7; 10 bases are a match to TRBD2. The ends lost 7 bases at V and 4 bases at J; junction bases unmatched: 10. The CDR3 sequence is 15 residues long. CDR3 DNA: TGTGCCAGCAATTTCGGTAGCGGGGGGCGATACGAGCAGTACTTC. Translation gives CASNFGSGGRYEQYF.

In its sample, this clonotype was seen many times. V usage is TRBV28 and J usage is TRBJ1-5, with a possible D match to TRBD1 (5 bases). Germline CDR1 MDHEN, CDR2 SYDVKM. CDR3 size: 15 residues. The V and J ends lost 3 bases and 2 bases respectively, with 11 bases between them. The CDR3, as DNA: TGTGCCAGCAGTTTGGGGGGTACGGGCAATCAGCCCCAGCATTTT. Translated, it gives CASSLGGTGNQPQHF.

The V gene is TRBV6-1, the J gene TRBJ2-1; 9 bases fit TRBD2. The germline V gene encodes CDR1 MNHNS and CDR2 SASEGT. The V and J ends lost 5 bases and 2 bases, in that order; junction bases with no gene match: 7. CDR3 length equals 16 residues. In DNA form, the CDR3 reads TGTGCCAGCAGTCCCGGGACTAGCCCCACCTACAATGAGCAGTTCTTC. Translating it yields CASSPGTSPTYNEQFF.

J is TRBJ2-3 and V is TRBV7-8; 8 bases align to TRBD2. This CDR3 is 15 amino acids long. CDR1 SGHVS and CDR2 FQNEAQ come from the germline V gene. Trimming at V came to 5 bases and at J to 2 bases, leaving 6 bases not matched to a gene. The CDR3 DNA follows: TGTGCCAGCAGCCACCCTAGCGGGTACACAGATACGCAGTATTTT. Its protein is CASSHPSGYTDTQYF.

V gene TRBV20-1 combines with J gene TRBJ2-3; TRBD2 might be the D (5 bases). Trimming pared 4 bases from V and 0 bases from J, leaving 17 bases between. Germline CDR1 reads DFQATT; CDR2 reads SNEGSKA (reference sequence). This CDR3 comprises 16 residues. CDR3 DNA sequence: TGCAGTGCTATCGCAAAGGAGAAGCGGAGCACAGATACGCAGTATTTT. This encodes CSAIAKEKRSTDTQYF.

V and J are TRBV24-1 and TRBJ2-6; no firm D call. Trimming left V 4 bases short and J 0 bases short, with 9 bases between. Germline loops: CDR1 KGHDR, CDR2 SFDVKD. The CDR3 totals 16 residues. Here the CDR3 reads CATSETGASGANVLTF. The CDR3 DNA is TGTGCCACCAGTGAGACGGGCGCCTCTGGGGCCAACGTCCTGACTTTC.

There are many counts of this clonotype. The chain's CDR3 is CASSATDYEQYF. The CDR3, as DNA: TGTGCCAGCAGCGCGACAGACTACGAGCAGTACTTC. The chain recombines TRBV2 with TRBJ2-7, with D possibly being TRBD1 (5 bases). Germline lookup yields CDR1 SNHLY and CDR2 FYNNEI. The germline V and J ends were trimmed by 6 bases and 3 bases, with 9 bases remaining between them. This CDR3 contains 12 residues. Drawing the rest from reference TRBV2 and TRBJ2-7, the complete variable domain is EPEVTQTPSHQVTQMGQEVILRCVPISNHLYFYWYRQILGQKVEFLVSFYNNEISEKSEIFDDQFSVERPDGSNFTLKIRSTKLEDSAMYFCASSATDYEQYFGPGTRLTVT.

The genes are TRBV20-1 and TRBJ1-5; TRBD1 agrees at 8 bases. Germline-derived CDR1 and CDR2 are DFQATT and SNEGSKA (reference sequence). The CDR3 is made up of 13 amino acids. The trim removed 4 bases at V and 5 bases at J, leaving 4 bases unmatched. CDR3 loop: CSAITGGDQPQHF. DNA for the CDR3: TGCAGTGCTATAACAGGGGGAGATCAGCCCCAGCATTTT.

This clonotype was counted between two and nine times. The chain carries TRBV30 and TRBJ2-3, with 10 bases matching TRBD1. V lost 8 bases and J lost 3; bases outside the gene matches: 14. The CDR3 runs 16 residues. The germline gives CDR1 GTSNPN, CDR2 SVGIG (reference sequence). CDR3 in amino acids: CARLAPGQGLTDTQYF. The CDR3 DNA reads TGTGCCCGCCTAGCTCCGGGACAGGGGTTAACAGATACGCAGTATTTT.

V is TRBV28 and J is TRBJ1-2, with 7 bases lining up with TRBD1. Germline V gene lookup returns CDR1 MDHEN and CDR2 SYDVKM. The J segment lost 3 bases and the V segment lost 3 bases, leaving 4 bases of the junction unmatched. CDR3 length equals 14 residues. The CDR3 bases are TGTGCCAGCAGTTTCCAGGGGGGCGACTATGGCTACACCTTC. Protein: CASSFQGGDYGYTF.